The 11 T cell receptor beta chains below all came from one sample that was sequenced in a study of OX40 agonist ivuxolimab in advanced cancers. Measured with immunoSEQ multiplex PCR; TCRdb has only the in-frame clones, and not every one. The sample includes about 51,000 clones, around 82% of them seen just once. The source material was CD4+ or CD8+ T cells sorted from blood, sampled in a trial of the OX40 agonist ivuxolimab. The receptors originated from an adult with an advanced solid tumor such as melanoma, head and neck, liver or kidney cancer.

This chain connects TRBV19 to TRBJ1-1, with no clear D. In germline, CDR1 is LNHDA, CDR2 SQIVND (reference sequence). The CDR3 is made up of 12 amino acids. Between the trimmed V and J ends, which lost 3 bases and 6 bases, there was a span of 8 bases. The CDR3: CASSIRPAEAFF. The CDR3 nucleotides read TGTGCCAGTAGTATCCGACCCGCTGAAGCTTTCTTT.

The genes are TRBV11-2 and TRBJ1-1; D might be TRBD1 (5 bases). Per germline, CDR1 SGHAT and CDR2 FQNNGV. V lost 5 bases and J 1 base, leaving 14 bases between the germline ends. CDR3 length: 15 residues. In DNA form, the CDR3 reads TGTGCCAGCAGCCCGGGGGGAGTTAAGAACACTGAAGCTTTCTTT. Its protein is CASSPGGVKNTEAFF. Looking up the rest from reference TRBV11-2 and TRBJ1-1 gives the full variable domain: EAGVAQSPRYKIIEKRQSVAFWCNPISGHATLYWYQQILGQGPKLLIQFQNNGVVDDSQLPKDRFSAERLKGVDSTLKIQPAKLEDSAVYLCASSPGGVKNTEAFFGQGTRLTVV.

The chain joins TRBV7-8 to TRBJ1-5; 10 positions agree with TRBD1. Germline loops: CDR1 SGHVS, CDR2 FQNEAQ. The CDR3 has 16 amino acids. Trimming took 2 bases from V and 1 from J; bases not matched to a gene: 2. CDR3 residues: CASSLRDRGSNQPQHF. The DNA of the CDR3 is TGTGCCAGCAGCTTAAGGGACAGGGGAAGCAATCAGCCCCAGCATTTT. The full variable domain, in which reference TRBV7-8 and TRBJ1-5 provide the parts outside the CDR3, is GAGVSQSPRYKVAKRGQDVALRCDPISGHVSLFWYQQALGQGPEFLTYFQNEAQLDKSGLPSDRFFAERPEGSVSTLKIQRTQQEDSAVYLCASSLRDRGSNQPQHFGDGTRLSIL.

CDR3 loop: CATSRQGNSNQPQHF. The DNA of the CDR3 is TGTGCCACCAGCAGACAGGGTAATAGCAATCAGCCCCAGCATTTT. The rearrangement joins TRBV15 to TRBJ1-5; D might be TRBD1 (5 bases). CDR3 length: 15 residues. CDR1 and CDR2 (germline): LNHNV, YYDKDF (reference sequence). V dropped 2 bases and J dropped 0 bases, with 8 bases sitting between them.

The CDR3 bases are TGTGCCAGCAGCTTCCAACAGGGTTATGGAAACACCATATATTTT. Protein: CASSFQQGYGNTIYF. This chain joins TRBV11-2 and TRBJ1-3; D may be TRBD1 (6 bases). The CDR3 totals 15 residues. Germline CDR1 SGHAT, CDR2 FQNNGV. Trimming removed 3 bases at V and 3 bases at J, with 12 bases between.

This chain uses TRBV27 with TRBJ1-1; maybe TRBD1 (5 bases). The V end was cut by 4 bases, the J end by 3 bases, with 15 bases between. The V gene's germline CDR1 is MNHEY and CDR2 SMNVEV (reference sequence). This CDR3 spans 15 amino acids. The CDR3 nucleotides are TGTGCCAGCAGTTACCAGGGTCTTCAGGACACTGAAGCTTTCTTT. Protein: CASSYQGLQDTEAFF.

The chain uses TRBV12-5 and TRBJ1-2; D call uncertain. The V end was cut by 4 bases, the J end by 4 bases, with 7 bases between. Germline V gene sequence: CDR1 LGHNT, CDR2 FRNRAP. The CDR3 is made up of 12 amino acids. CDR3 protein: CASGSPSYGYTF. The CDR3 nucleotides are TGTGCTAGTGGTTCCCCATCCTATGGCTACACCTTC.

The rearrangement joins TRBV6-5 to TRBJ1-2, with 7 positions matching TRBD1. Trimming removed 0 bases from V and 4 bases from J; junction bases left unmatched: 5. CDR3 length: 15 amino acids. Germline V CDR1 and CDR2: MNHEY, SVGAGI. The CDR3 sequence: CASSYSGRDSYGYTF. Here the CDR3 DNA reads TGTGCCAGCAGTTACTCGGGTCGGGACAGCTATGGCTACACCTTC.

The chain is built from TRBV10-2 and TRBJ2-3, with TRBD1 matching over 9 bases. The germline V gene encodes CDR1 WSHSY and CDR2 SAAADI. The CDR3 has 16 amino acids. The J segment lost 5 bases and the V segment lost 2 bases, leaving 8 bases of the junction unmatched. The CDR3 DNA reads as TGCGCCAGCAGTGAGGGTTGGGGGACAGGGCTAGATACGCAGTATTTT. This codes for CASSEGWGTGLDTQYF.

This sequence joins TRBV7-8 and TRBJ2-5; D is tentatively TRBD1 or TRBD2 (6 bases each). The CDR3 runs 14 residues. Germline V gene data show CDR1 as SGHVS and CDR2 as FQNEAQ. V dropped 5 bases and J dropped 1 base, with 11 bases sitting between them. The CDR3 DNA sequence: TGTGCCAGCAGCCGTGGGGGGCCCCAAGAGACCCAGTACTTC. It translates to CASSRGGPQETQYF. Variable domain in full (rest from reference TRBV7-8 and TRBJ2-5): GAGVSQSPRYKVAKRGQDVALRCDPISGHVSLFWYQQALGQGPEFLTYFQNEAQLDKSGLPSDRFFAERPEGSVSTLKIQRTQQEDSAVYLCASSRGGPQETQYFGPGTRLLVL.

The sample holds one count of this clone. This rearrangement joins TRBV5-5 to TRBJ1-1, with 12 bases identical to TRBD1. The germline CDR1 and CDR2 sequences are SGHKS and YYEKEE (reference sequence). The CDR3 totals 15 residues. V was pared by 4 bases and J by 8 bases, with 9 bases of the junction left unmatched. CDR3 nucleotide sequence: TGTGCCAGCAGCCTAGGACCGGGACAGGGGGCGGAAGCTTTCTTT. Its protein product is CASSLGPGQGAEAFF.